Below, 14 T cell receptor beta chains from the same sample are listed, as sequenced in a study of cytotoxic CD8 clonotypes in ibrutinib-treated CLL. Using immunoSEQ multiplex PCR, the repertoire was profiled, and TCRdb retains in-frame clones only, with some absent. Found here are fewer than 13,000 clones, over 60% of them singletons; the top ten hold 15% to 20%. Specimen: PBMCs, collected at disease progression, from a patient treated with ibrutinib. These receptor sequences come from a human donor with chronic lymphocytic leukemia.

The J gene is TRBJ2-3, the V gene TRBV30, with no clear D. Germline V gene sequence: CDR1 GTSNPN, CDR2 SVGIG (reference sequence). Trimming left V 0 bases short and J 1 base short, with 11 bases between. The CDR3 consists of 15 residues. The CDR3 is CAWSVSLVGTDTQYF. CDR3 DNA sequence: TGTGCCTGGAGTGTATCCCTAGTGGGCACAGATACGCAGTATTTT.

This clone showed up just a few times. V is TRBV6-1 and J is TRBJ2-7; TRBD2 agrees at 7 bases. The germline gives CDR1 MNHNS, CDR2 SASEGT. V gave up 6 bases and J gave up 5 bases; unmatched junction bases: 10. The CDR3 extends over 14 amino acids. The CDR3: CASSKSGNWDEQYF. The CDR3 nucleotides read TGTGCCAGCAGCAAGAGCGGGAACTGGGACGAGCAGTACTTC.

In this sample, this clone turned up once. The chain employs TRBV7-3 and TRBJ2-1; the D is unclear. The CDR3 spans 15 residues. Trimming stripped 0 bases from V and 3 bases from J, with 9 bases between. CDR1 and CDR2 (germline): SGHTA, FQGTGA. The CDR3 coding sequence is TGTGCCAGCAGCTTAACTAGCAACCTCTACAATGAGCAGTTCTTC. The encoded protein is CASSLTSNLYNEQFF.

The V and J genes are TRBV7-9 and TRBJ2-1; D may be TRBD2 (6 bases). This CDR3 has 13 residues. The germline V gene encodes CDR1 SEHNR and CDR2 FQNEAQ (reference sequence). Trimming took off 0 bases at V and 15 bases at J, with 15 bases between the two ends. The DNA of the CDR3 is TGTGCCAGCAGCTTAGCGGGGGGAGTAGGATTGTTCTTC. It encodes CASSLAGGVGLFF.

The chain recombines TRBV29-1 with TRBJ2-6, with 12 nucleotides matching TRBD2. The germline V gene encodes CDR1 SQVTM and CDR2 ANQGSEA. Unmatched junction bases numbered 4, after V lost 4 bases and J lost 3 bases. CDR3 length equals 16 residues. CDR3 in DNA: TGCAGCGTTGCGCTAGCGGGGGGGCTTGGGGCCAACGTCCTGACTTTC. This sequence encodes CSVALAGGLGANVLTF.

V and J are TRBV13 and TRBJ2-1; either TRBD1 or TRBD2 may supply D (5 bases each). Germline V gene data show CDR1 as PRHDT and CDR2 as FYEKMQ (reference sequence). The CDR3 is 12 amino acids. V lost 5 bases and J lost 15, with 17 bases in between. The chain's CDR3 is CASSRLTRGRFF. DNA of the CDR3: TGTGCCAGCAGCCGGCTTACCCGGGGACGGTTCTTC. The whole variable domain, remainder taken from reference TRBV13 and TRBJ2-1, is AAGVIQSPRHLIKEKRETATLKCYPIPRHDTVYWYQQGPGQDPQFLISFYEKMQSDKGSIPDRFSAQQFSDYHSELNMSSLELGDSALYFCASSRLTRGRFFGPGTRLTVL.

The chain joins TRBV6-5 to TRBJ2-1; D is ambiguous. Germline loops: CDR1 MNHEY, CDR2 SVGAGI. V was clipped by 5 bases and J by 6 bases, with 8 bases between them. This CDR3 region has 12 residues. The CDR3 coding sequence is TGTGCCAGCAGTAGGACCGGCAATGAGCAGTTCTTC. Its protein product is CASSRTGNEQFF.

The chain joins TRBV19 to TRBJ2-5, with 9 bases that match TRBD2. V trimming: 5 bases; J trimming: 5 bases; junction bases outside the gene matches: 12. This CDR3 is 16 amino acids long. Germline CDR1 and CDR2: LNHDA and SQIVND (reference sequence). The CDR3 nucleotides are TGTGCCAGTAGTCCGGGCCGAGGGACTAGCCGCGAGACCCAGTACTTC. Protein sequence: CASSPGRGTSRETQYF.

The CDR3 protein is CASRRGLDREQYF. CDR3 DNA sequence: TGCGCCAGCAGAAGGGGGCTTGATAGGGAGCAGTACTTC. The rearrangement links TRBV5-1 to TRBJ2-7; 7 bases match TRBD1. This CDR3 is 13 amino acids long. Germline V gene lookup returns CDR1 SGHRS and CDR2 YFSETQ. V trimming: 5 bases; J trimming: 7 bases; junction bases outside the gene matches: 9.

The chain uses TRBV10-3 and TRBJ1-1; no clear D. Trimming cost V 10 bases and J 8 bases, with 20 bases left between them. CDR1 ENHRY and CDR2 SYGVKD come from the germline V gene. There are 13 residues in the CDR3. CDR3 in DNA: TGTGCCACCGCCCGGTTGGTGGGTGGAGAAGCTTTCTTT. Amino acids: CATARLVGGEAFF.

The chain employs TRBV18 and TRBJ2-5; D unresolved. Per germline, CDR1 KGHSH and CDR2 LQKENI. The CDR3 runs 14 residues. The V end lost 2 bases, the J end lost 4 bases, and 11 bases lay between the germline ends. CDR3 DNA sequence: TGTGCCAGCTCACCAACGGTGAAAGGAGAGACCCAGTACTTC. Translated: CASSPTVKGETQYF.

The CDR3 spells CASSLGHRLFF. CDR3 coding DNA: TGTGCCAGCAGCTTAGGACACCGGCTGTTTTTT. The chain is built from TRBV28 and TRBJ1-4; a possible D gene is TRBD1 (5 bases). Germline lookup yields CDR1 MDHEN and CDR2 SYDVKM. This CDR3 is 11 amino acids long. Trimming removed 6 bases at V and 14 bases at J, with 13 bases between.

The count of this clone is one. The chain uses TRBV14 and TRBJ2-5; TRBD2 might be the D (6 bases). CDR3 length: 15 amino acids. Germline V gives CDR1 SGHDN, CDR2 FVKESK. V lost 4 bases to trimming and J lost 1 base, with 13 bases between them. The CDR3 region is CASSRLGRIQETQYF. The CDR3 DNA reads TGTGCCAGCAGCCGCCTAGGGAGGATCCAAGAGACCCAGTACTTC.

The J gene is TRBJ1-4, the V gene TRBV2, with D possibly matching TRBD1 (6 bases). The CDR3 contains 14 residues. Germline-derived CDR1 and CDR2 are SNHLY and FYNNEI. Trimming pared 6 bases from V and 6 bases from J, leaving 14 bases between. CDR3: CASSEQGWDEKLFF. The CDR3 nucleotides read TGTGCCAGCAGCGAACAGGGATGGGATGAAAAACTGTTTTTT. Full variable domain (outside the CDR3, taken from reference TRBV2 and TRBJ1-4): EPEVTQTPSHQVTQMGQEVILRCVPISNHLYFYWYRQILGQKVEFLVSFYNNEISEKSEIFDDQFSVERPDGSNFTLKIRSTKLEDSAMYFCASSEQGWDEKLFFGSGTQLSVL.